This T cell receptor (beta chain) was found in a study of a mutant IDH1 vaccine in newly diagnosed glioma. Study details: Treatment recipients were about 60% male and about 40% female, and their mean age was around 40 years. Prior therapy was radiotherapy, temozolomide, or both; most received both. Study results and caveats: Apparently unrelated to pseudoprogression were changes in the top peripheral T cell clonotypes.

The time point was: baseline, week 1 (first vaccination visit). Treatment reported: pre-vaccination baseline after standard-of-care therapy. New WHO grade 3 or 4 astrocytomas that were IDH1-mutant and ATRX-lost had been found in donors. The table came from immunoSEQ multiplex PCR; TCRdb's copy has only in-frame clones and leaves some out. This table holds over 80,000 clones, about 90% found once. For this clone: Its antigen is unidentified.

The origin of this receptor is a woman between 50 and 59 years old with glioma. The sample in question was PBMCs, obtained from a glioma patient treated with radiotherapy, temozolomide or both.

CDR3 in DNA: TGTGCCAGCAGCCCCCCCGCGGACGACACTGAAGCTTTCTTT. Translation gives CASSPPADDTEAFF. V gene TRBV5-6 combines with J gene TRBJ1-1; D remains unclear. Germline CDR1 is SGHDT and CDR2 is YYEEEE. This CDR3 contains 14 residues. Trimming removed 4 bases at V and 3 bases at J, with 13 bases between.